The clone carrying this T cell receptor beta chain is medium-sized in the sample. Its target is not known. Documented time point: pre-sensitization, week 0. Noted treatment: therapeutic diphenylcyclopropenone sensitization with weekly scalp DPC. Unfractionated whole blood was the source of the extracted total RNA. This sample is drawn from a study of human T cells and chemical hapten exposure. Across the study: DPC at 2% was the sensitizing agent, placed on 2 cm by 2 cm of upper inner arm skin. Enrolled patients were predominantly female and had alopecia areata, totalis or universalis.

V lost 0 bases to trimming and J lost 6 bases, with 8 bases between them. This CDR3 spans 13 amino acids. Germline V gives CDR1 MRHNA, CDR2 SNTAGT. Using its own MiXCR run on the RACE reads, TCRdb lists one record per CDR3 protein. The table lists approximately 50,000 distinct CDR3 sequences, approximately 9.7% of them singletons. Findings of the study overall: TCRs exceeding 1 in 1000 frequency stayed unchanged with DPC sensitization.

The input for sequencing was whole blood, taken in connection with sensitization to the hapten diphenylcyclopropenone (DPC). The TCR was taken from a woman aged 25 to 39 with alopecia areata. Some clones in this sample may be carry-over from other donors' samples. V gene TRBV6-4 combines with J gene TRBJ1-1; no definite D call. CDR3 sequence reads: CASSDSGIAEAFF. CDR3 DNA: TGTGCCAGCAGTGACTCAGGGATTGCTGAAGCTTTCTTT.